This passage covers 19 T cell receptor beta chains from one sample sequenced in a study of Graves' ophthalmopathy and Graves' hyperthyroidism. For repertoire sequencing, the TCR beta CDR3 regions were amplified from RNA transcripts. First-round RT-PCR relied on HTBI primers, and a second-round multiplex PCR came next. MiXCR, run by TCRdb on the multiplex PCR reads, gives a single entry per CDR3 protein. Seen here are about 620,000 distinct CDR3 sequences, roughly 20% observed once, and the top ten hold around 6.9%. Sequenced: peripheral blood. These receptors came from a woman between 18 and 29 years old with stable Graves' hyperthyroidism. Some clones in this sample may be carry-over from other donors' samples.

This clonotype was observed at least ten times. This chain joins TRBV7-9 and TRBJ1-5, with 12 positions matching TRBD1. Germline V gene sequence: CDR1 SEHNR, CDR2 FQNEAQ (reference sequence). This CDR3 has 15 amino acids. Unmatched junction bases numbered 4, after V lost 6 bases and J lost 4 bases. CDR3 coding DNA: TGTGCCAGCAGTTGGGACAGGGGGCCTAATCAGCCCCAGCATTTT. It yields the protein CASSWDRGPNQPQHF.

This clonotype was observed at least ten times. The V call is TRBV11-1, the J call TRBJ1-2, with D unresolved. The germline V and J ends were trimmed by 5 bases and 6 bases, with 25 bases remaining between them. The germline CDR1 and CDR2 sequences are SGHAT and FQDESV (reference sequence). CDR3 size: 17 residues. CDR3: CASSALNGGGRWNGYTF. As DNA, the CDR3 is TGTGCCAGCAGCGCCCTCAACGGAGGCGGACGCTGGAATGGCTACACCTTC.

The sample holds many counts of this clonotype. This chain connects TRBV7-9 to TRBJ2-7; a weak D match, TRBD1 (6 bases). Trimming took off 4 bases at V and 5 bases at J, with 9 bases between the two ends. Germline loops: CDR1 SEHNR, CDR2 FQNEAQ (reference sequence). CDR3 length: 12 amino acids. CDR3 coding DNA: TGTGCCAGCAGCTCAGCAGGGGACGAGCAGTACTTC. Protein product: CASSSAGDEQYF.

V is TRBV6-5 and J is TRBJ2-7, with a weak D call TRBD1 (7 bases). Trimming left V 2 bases short and J 9 bases short, with 20 bases between. Germline CDR1 is MNHEY and CDR2 is SVGAGI. The CDR3 sequence is 15 residues long. CDR3 sequence (DNA): TGTGCCAGCAGTTACCTCAGGGGGGACAGTACGCGGCAGTACTTC. This encodes CASSYLRGDSTRQYF.

This clonotype was detected many times. DNA for the CDR3: TGTGCCAGCAGCCTCGGGCCTACACAAGAGACCCAGTACTTC. This codes for CASSLGPTQETQYF. The V gene is TRBV12-3 or TRBV12-4, the J gene TRBJ2-5; no definite D call. The CDR3 consists of 14 residues. V was pared by 6 bases and J by 2 bases, with 13 bases between.

This clonotype was found many times. The DNA of the CDR3 is TGCAGCGCCGCACAGGGGGCAAATCAGCCCCAGCATTTT. Translated, it gives CSAAQGANQPQHF. The rearrangement uses TRBV29-1 and TRBJ1-5, with 9 bases identical to TRBD1. The CDR3 length is 13 residues. Germline assignment: CDR1 SQVTM and CDR2 ANQGSEA. Losses at the gene ends were 7 bases for V and 4 bases for J; bases not matched to a gene: 5.

The chain uses TRBV12-3 or TRBV12-4 and TRBJ1-2; D not resolved. The V and J ends lost 2 bases and 8 bases respectively, with 15 bases between them. The CDR3 covers 14 residues. This CDR3 reads CASSLITDFKGYTF. CDR3 bases: TGTGCCAGCAGTTTAATCACGGACTTCAAAGGCTACACCTTC.

There are many counts of this clonotype. The CDR3 DNA follows: TGTGCCAGCAGTTTAATTGTGGGGCAATCCTACGAGCAGTACTTC. Protein product: CASSLIVGQSYEQYF. The chain links TRBV28 to TRBJ2-7; maybe TRBD1 (5 bases). The CDR3 loop spans 15 amino acids. Germline CDR1 MDHEN, CDR2 SYDVKM. V lost 2 bases to trimming and J lost 1 base, with 12 bases between them.

V usage is TRBV12-3 or TRBV12-4 and J usage is TRBJ2-7; TRBD2 is a possible D gene (7 bases). V gave up 6 bases and J gave up 3 bases, with 15 bases separating them. There are 14 residues in the CDR3. The chain's CDR3 is CASSPAAGHYEQYF. The CDR3 DNA sequence: TGTGCCAGCAGCCCGGCAGCGGGACACTACGAGCAGTACTTC.

At least ten counts were recorded for this clonotype. The chain has TRBV20-1 and TRBJ1-1, with TRBD1 identical over 7 bases. Germline V gene lookup returns CDR1 DFQATT and CDR2 SNEGSKA (reference sequence). The CDR3 has 14 amino acids. The J segment lost 2 bases and the V segment lost 2 bases, leaving 5 bases of the junction unmatched. The CDR3 protein is CSARPTGANTEAFF. CDR3 sequence (DNA): TGCAGTGCTAGACCTACAGGGGCCAACACTGAAGCTTTCTTT.

The V call is TRBV6-1, the J call TRBJ1-5; 7 positions agree with TRBD1. J was trimmed by 3 bases and V by 4 bases; bases with no gene match: 12. The CDR3 has 17 residues. Germline CDR1 and CDR2: MNHNS and SASEGT. Here the CDR3 reads CASSVRWDSLINQPQHF. For the CDR3, the DNA is TGTGCCAGCAGTGTAAGGTGGGACAGCCTTATCAATCAGCCCCAGCATTTT.

The chain carries TRBV12-3 or TRBV12-4 and TRBJ1-2; a possible D gene is TRBD1 (5 bases). V lost 5 bases and J lost 6, with 16 bases in between. CDR3 length: 14 residues. CDR3 region: CASSPPGEVNGYTF. CDR3 sequence (DNA): TGTGCCAGCAGTCCCCCGGGGGAGGTCAATGGCTACACCTTC.

This clonotype was seen at least ten times. The rearrangement uses TRBV6-1 and TRBJ2-5; TRBD1 aligns across 9 bases. Germline CDR1 and CDR2: MNHNS and SASEGT. The CDR3 runs to 14 residues. V lost 9 bases to trimming and J lost 2 bases; unmatched junction nucleotides: 7. The CDR3 bases are TGTGCCAGTCACAGGGGGCGACCACAAGAGACCCAGTACTTC. Protein sequence: CASHRGRPQETQYF.

Only one count was recorded for this clonotype. A read error may explain this, as a much larger clone is one base away. The chain joins TRBV12-3 or TRBV12-4 to TRBJ2-2, with D perhaps TRBD2 (5 bases). The CDR3 runs 14 residues. The CDR3 nucleotides read TGTGCCAGCAACCGGGCCGCGAACACCGGGGAGCCGTTTTTT. As protein: CASNRAANTGEPFF.

The sample holds many counts of this clonotype. J is TRBJ1-2 and V is TRBV25-1; 7 nucleotides align to TRBD1. After removal of 5 bases from V and 8 bases from J, the junction contained 5 bases not matched to a gene. The CDR3 runs to 12 residues. The germline CDR1 and CDR2 sequences are MGHDK and SYGVNS. The CDR3 loop reads CASSNDRVGYTF. In nucleotides, the CDR3 is TGTGCCAGCAGTAACGACAGGGTCGGCTACACCTTC.

This clonotype was detected many times. The chain carries TRBV28 and TRBJ2-7; D is unclear. Trimming shortened V by 10 bases and J by 1 base, and 11 bases separated the two germline ends. The CDR3 loop spans 12 amino acids. Germline-derived CDR1 and CDR2 are MDHEN and SYDVKM. CDR3 amino acids: CAITGRSYEQYF. The CDR3 coding sequence is TGTGCCATCACGGGCAGATCCTACGAGCAGTACTTC.

This clonotype has just a few counts. The rearrangement uses TRBV4-2 and TRBJ1-1; D uncertain. V was trimmed by 2 bases and J by 1 base, leaving 14 bases between them. The CDR3 sequence is 16 residues long. Germline CDR1 and CDR2: LGHNA and YNFKEQ. CDR3 sequence reads: CASSQFGVGKNTEAFF. DNA for the CDR3: TGTGCCAGCAGCCAATTTGGGGTAGGTAAGAACACTGAAGCTTTCTTT.

In this sample, this clonotype turned up many times. This chain links TRBV6-1 with TRBJ1-5; D unresolved. The CDR3 length is 15 residues. Between the trimmed V and J ends, which lost 3 bases and 0 bases, there was a span of 9 bases. Per germline, CDR1 MNHNS and CDR2 SASEGT. CDR3 in DNA: TGTGCCAGCAGTGACAGACACGATAGCAATCAGCCCCAGCATTTT. It specifies CASSDRHDSNQPQHF.

This clonotype has only a few counts. This chain connects TRBV4-1 to TRBJ2-2; D may correspond to TRBD1 or TRBD2 (5 bases each). Germline CDR1 is MGHRA and CDR2 is YSYEKL. With 0 bases removed from V and 1 base from J, the gap between germline ends came to 15 bases. The CDR3 has 18 residues. The CDR3 coding sequence is TGCGCCAGCAGCCAAGATAAATTCGGGGCAGGGAACACCGGGGAGCTGTTTTTT. Residues: CASSQDKFGAGNTGELFF.